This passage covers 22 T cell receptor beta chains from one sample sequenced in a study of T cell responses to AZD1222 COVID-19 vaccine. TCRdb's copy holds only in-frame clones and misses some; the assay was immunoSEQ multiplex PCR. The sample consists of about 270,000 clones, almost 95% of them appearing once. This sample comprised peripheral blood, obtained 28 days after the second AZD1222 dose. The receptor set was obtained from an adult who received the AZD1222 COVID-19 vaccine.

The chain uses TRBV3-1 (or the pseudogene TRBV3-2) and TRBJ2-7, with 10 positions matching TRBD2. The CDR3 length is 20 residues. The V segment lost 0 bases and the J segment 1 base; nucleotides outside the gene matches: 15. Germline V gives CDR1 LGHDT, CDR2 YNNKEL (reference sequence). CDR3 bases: TGTGCCAGCAGCCAAGATTTAATCCCCTGGACTAGCGGAAATTCCTACGAGCAGTACTTC. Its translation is CASSQDLIPWTSGNSYEQYF.

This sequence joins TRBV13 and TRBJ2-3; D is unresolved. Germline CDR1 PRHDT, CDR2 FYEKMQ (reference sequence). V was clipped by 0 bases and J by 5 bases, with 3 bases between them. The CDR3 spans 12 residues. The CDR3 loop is CASSLGGDTQYF. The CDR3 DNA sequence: TGTGCCAGCAGCTTAGGAGGAGATACGCAGTATTTT.

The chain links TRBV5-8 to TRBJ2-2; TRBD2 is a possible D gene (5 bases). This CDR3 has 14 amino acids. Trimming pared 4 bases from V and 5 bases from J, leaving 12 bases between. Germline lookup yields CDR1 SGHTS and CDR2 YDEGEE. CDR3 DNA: TGTGCCAGCAGCGCGCGGGTGGTTACCGGGGAGCTGTTTTTT. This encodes CASSARVVTGELFF.

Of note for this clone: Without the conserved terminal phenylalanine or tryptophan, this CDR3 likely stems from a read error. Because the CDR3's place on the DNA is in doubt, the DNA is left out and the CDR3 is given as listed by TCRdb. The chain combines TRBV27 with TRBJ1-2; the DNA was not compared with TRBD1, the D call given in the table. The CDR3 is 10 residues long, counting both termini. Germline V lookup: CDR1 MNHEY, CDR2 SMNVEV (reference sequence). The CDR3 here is CASSSRQELP.

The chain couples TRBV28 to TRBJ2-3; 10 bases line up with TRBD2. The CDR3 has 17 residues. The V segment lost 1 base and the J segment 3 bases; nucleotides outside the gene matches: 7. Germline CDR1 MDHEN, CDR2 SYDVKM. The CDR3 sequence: CASSLFWSSGSTDTQYF. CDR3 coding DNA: TGTGCCAGCAGTTTATTTTGGTCTAGCGGGAGTACAGATACGCAGTATTTT.

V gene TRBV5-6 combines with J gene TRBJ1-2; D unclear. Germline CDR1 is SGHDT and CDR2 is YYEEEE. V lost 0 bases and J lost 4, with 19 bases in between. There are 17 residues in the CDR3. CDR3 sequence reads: CASSLVQETPLRYGYTF. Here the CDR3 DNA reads TGTGCCAGCAGCTTGGTCCAGGAAACTCCGCTCCGCTATGGCTACACCTTC.

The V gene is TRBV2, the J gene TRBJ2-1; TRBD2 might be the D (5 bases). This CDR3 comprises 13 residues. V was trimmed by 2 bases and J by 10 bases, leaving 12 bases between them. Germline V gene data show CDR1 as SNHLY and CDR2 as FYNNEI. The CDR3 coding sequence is TGTGCCAGCAGTGAAAGGTTTACGGGGGAGCAGTTCTTC. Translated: CASSERFTGEQFF.

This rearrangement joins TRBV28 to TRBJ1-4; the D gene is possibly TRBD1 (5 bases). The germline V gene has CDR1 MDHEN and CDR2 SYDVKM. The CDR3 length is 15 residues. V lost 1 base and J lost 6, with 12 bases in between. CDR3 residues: CASSLFQGAYEKLFF. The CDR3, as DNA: TGTGCCAGCAGTTTATTTCAGGGTGCGTATGAAAAACTGTTTTTT.

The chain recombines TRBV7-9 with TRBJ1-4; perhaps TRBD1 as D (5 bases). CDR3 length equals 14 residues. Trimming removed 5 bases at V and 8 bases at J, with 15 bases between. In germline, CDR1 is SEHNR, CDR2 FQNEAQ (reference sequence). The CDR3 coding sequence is TGTGCCAGCAGCACGACAGCGAGGCAGGAAAAACTGTTTTTT. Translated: CASSTTARQEKLFF.

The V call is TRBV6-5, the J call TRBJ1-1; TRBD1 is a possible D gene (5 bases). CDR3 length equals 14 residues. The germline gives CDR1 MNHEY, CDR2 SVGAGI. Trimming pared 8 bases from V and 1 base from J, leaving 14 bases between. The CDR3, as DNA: TGTGCCAGCCGACCAGGGATAGCGAACACTGAAGCTTTCTTT. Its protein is CASRPGIANTEAFF.

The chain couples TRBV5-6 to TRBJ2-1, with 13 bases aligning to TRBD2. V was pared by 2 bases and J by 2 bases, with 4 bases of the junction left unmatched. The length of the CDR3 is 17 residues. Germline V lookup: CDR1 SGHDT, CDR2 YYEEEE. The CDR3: CASSFRTSGGTYNEQFF. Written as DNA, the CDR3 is TGTGCCAGCAGCTTTAGGACTAGCGGGGGTACCTACAATGAGCAGTTCTTC.

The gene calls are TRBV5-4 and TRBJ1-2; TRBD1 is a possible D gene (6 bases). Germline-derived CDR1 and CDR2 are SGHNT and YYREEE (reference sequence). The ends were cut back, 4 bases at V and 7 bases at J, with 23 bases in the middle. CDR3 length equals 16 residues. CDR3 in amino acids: CASSPDRQAGWSGYTF. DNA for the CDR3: TGTGCCAGCAGCCCCGACCGACAGGCGGGGTGGAGTGGCTACACCTTC.

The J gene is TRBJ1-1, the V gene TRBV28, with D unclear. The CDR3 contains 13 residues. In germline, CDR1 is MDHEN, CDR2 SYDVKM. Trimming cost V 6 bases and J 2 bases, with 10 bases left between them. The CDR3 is CASRVQINTEAFF. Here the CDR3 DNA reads TGTGCCAGCAGAGTACAGATCAACACTGAAGCTTTCTTT.

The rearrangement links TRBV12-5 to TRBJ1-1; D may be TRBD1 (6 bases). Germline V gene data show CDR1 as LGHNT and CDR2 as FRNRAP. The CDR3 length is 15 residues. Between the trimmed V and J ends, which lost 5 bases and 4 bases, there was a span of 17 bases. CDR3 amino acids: CASGLARGDSTEAFF. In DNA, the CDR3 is TGTGCTAGTGGTCTCGCGAGGGGGGATAGCACTGAAGCTTTCTTT.

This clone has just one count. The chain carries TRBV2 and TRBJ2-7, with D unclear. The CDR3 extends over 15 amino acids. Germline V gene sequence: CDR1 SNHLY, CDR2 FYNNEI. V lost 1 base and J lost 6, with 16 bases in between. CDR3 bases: TGTGCCAGCAGTGAAGGTATGCGAACCCTCGGCGAGCAGTACTTC. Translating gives CASSEGMRTLGEQYF.

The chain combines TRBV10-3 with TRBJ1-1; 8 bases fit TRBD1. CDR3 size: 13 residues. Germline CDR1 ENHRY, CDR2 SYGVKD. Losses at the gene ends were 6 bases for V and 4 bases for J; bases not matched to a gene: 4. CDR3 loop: CAISLQGGTEAFF. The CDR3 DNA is TGTGCCATCAGCTTACAGGGGGGCACTGAAGCTTTCTTT.

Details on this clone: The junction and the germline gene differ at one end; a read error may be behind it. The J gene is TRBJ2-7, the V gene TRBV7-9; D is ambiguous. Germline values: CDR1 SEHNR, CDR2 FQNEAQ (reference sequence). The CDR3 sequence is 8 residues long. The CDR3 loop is CASSTEDF. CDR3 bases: TGTGCCAGCAGCACCGAAGACTTC.

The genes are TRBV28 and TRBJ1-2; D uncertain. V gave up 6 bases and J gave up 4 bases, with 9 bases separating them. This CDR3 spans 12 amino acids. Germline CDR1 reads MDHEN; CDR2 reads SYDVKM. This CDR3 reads CASRGKGYGYTF. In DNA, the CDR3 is TGTGCCAGCAGAGGAAAGGGCTATGGCTACACCTTC.

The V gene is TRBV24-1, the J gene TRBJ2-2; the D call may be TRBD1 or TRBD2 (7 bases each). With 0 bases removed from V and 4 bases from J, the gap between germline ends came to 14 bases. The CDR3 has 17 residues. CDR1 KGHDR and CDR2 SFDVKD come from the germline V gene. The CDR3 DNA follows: TGTGCCACCAGTGATTTGCGGGGGGACAGTACCACCGGGGAGCTGTTTTTT. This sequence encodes CATSDLRGDSTTGELFF.

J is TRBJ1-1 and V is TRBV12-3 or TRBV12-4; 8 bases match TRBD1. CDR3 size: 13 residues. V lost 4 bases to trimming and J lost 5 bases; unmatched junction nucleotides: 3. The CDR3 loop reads CASSSNRGTEAFF. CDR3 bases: TGTGCCAGCAGTTCAAACAGGGGGACTGAAGCTTTCTTT.

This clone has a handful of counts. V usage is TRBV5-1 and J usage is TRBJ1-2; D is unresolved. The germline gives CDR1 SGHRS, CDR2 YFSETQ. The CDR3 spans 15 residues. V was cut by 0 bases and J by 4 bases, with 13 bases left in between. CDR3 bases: TGCGCCAGCAGCTTGGCCGGTACCCTCCCCTATGGCTACACCTTC. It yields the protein CASSLAGTLPYGYTF.

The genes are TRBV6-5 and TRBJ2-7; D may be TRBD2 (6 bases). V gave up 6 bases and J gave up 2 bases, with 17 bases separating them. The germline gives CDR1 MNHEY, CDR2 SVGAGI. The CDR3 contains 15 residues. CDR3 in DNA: TGTGCCAGCAGCCCCTCCTGGGAGGCGACCTACGAGCAGTACTTC. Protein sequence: CASSPSWEATYEQYF.